The 18 T cell receptor beta chains presented below share a single source sample, sequenced in a study of cytomegalovirus exposure and HLA in healthy donors. It was with 60 Vbeta and 13 Jbeta primers that the PCR ran. Repertoires were generated with immunoSEQ multiplex PCR, while TCRdb's copy carries only in-frame clones and drops some. The sample consists of more than 140,000 clones, more than 70% of them appearing once. Source material: PBMCs. Receptors were obtained from a man aged 40-49 years in good health and CMV-seronegative.

V usage is TRBV7-9 and J usage is TRBJ1-6, with D tentatively TRBD1 (6 bases). Trimming took 5 bases from V and 9 from J, leaving 20 bases between them. Germline lookup yields CDR1 SEHNR and CDR2 FQNEAQ (reference sequence). This CDR3 has 16 residues. The CDR3 DNA follows: TGTGCCAGCAGCGGAGGACCGGGACATAACATTTCACCCCTCCACTTT. Translating gives CASSGGPGHNISPLHF.

The rearrangement links TRBV2 to TRBJ2-7; the D gene is possibly TRBD1 (6 bases). Germline assignment: CDR1 SNHLY and CDR2 FYNNEI. V lost 5 bases to trimming and J lost 0 bases, with 11 bases between them. This CDR3 spans 14 amino acids. The CDR3 loop is CASSSDRYSYEQYF. As DNA, the CDR3 is TGTGCCAGCAGTTCCGACAGGTACTCCTACGAGCAGTACTTC.

The chain carries TRBV4-3 and TRBJ1-4; D is undetermined. This CDR3 spans 15 amino acids. The ends were cut back, 1 base at V and 8 bases at J, with 14 bases in the middle. The germline V gene encodes CDR1 LGHNA and CDR2 YSLEER. The CDR3 sequence is CASSQVAGIREKLFF. CDR3 DNA: TGCGCCAGCAGCCAAGTCGCGGGGATTCGGGAAAAACTGTTTTTT.

The chain combines TRBV6-5 with TRBJ1-1; D uncertain. The V and J ends lost 5 bases and 8 bases respectively, with 12 bases between them. The CDR3 runs to 12 residues. Per germline, CDR1 MNHEY and CDR2 SVGAGI. The CDR3 nucleotides are TGTGCCAGCAGTCCCCCCCTCAGGGAAGCTTTCTTT. Its translation is CASSPPLREAFF.

This clone has just a few counts. The rearrangement joins TRBV6-1 to TRBJ1-5; D remains unclear. Germline V gene lookup returns CDR1 MNHNS and CDR2 SASEGT. Trimming pared 6 bases from V and 1 base from J, leaving 10 bases between. The CDR3 loop spans 14 amino acids. This chain's CDR3 is CASRVWLSNQPQHF. The CDR3 DNA reads TGTGCCAGCAGGGTCTGGCTGAGCAATCAGCCCCAGCATTTT.

This rearrangement joins TRBV5-3 to TRBJ1-4, with D possibly being TRBD1 (5 bases). TRBV5-3 is an ORF, with its function uncertain. The CDR3 is 18 residues long. V lost 6 bases and J 1 base, leaving 22 bases between the germline ends. The CDR3 region is CARIGAGRDSGTNEKLFF. CDR3 bases: TGTGCCAGAATTGGGGCAGGGAGGGATTCGGGAACTAATGAAAAACTGTTTTTT.

The chain links TRBV14 to TRBJ2-3; the match to TRBD1 covers 12 bases. Germline V CDR1 and CDR2: SGHDN, FVKESK. The V segment lost 1 base and the J segment 4 bases; nucleotides outside the gene matches: 6. CDR3 length: 17 amino acids. This CDR3 is CASSQAWDRGRSDTQYF. In DNA, the CDR3 is TGTGCCAGCAGCCAAGCCTGGGACAGGGGGCGATCAGATACGCAGTATTTT.

This clone turned up a few times. CDR3: CAWSATGTGLRTNQPQHF. DNA for the CDR3: TGTGCCTGGAGTGCTACCGGGACAGGCCTTAGAACCAATCAGCCCCAGCATTTT. The chain is built from TRBV30 and TRBJ1-5, with 8 bases matching TRBD1. V dropped 1 base and J dropped 3; count of bases not matched to a gene: 14. Germline V gene sequence: CDR1 GTSNPN, CDR2 SVGIG (reference sequence). The CDR3 covers 18 residues.

V and J are TRBV4-3 and TRBJ2-1; 9 positions agree with TRBD1. CDR1 and CDR2 from the germline V gene are LGHNA and YSLEER. This CDR3 contains 15 residues. Trimming cost V 3 bases and J 4 bases; bases outside gene matches: 4. In nucleotides, the CDR3 is TGCGCCAGCAGCCAGGGGACAGGGAAGTACAATGAGCAGTTCTTC. Translation: CASSQGTGKYNEQFF.

This clone has only one observation. The chain links TRBV5-1 to TRBJ1-1, with TRBD1 matching 11 bases. The CDR3 covers 15 residues. Germline values: CDR1 SGHRS, CDR2 YFSETQ. After removal of 4 bases from V and 3 bases from J, the junction contained 5 bases not matched to a gene. CDR3 coding DNA: TGCGCCAGCAGCGGGACAGGGGGATTTGACACTGAAGCTTTCTTT. This sequence encodes CASSGTGGFDTEAFF. Using reference TRBV5-1 and TRBJ1-1 for the parts outside the CDR3, the full variable domain is KAGVTQTPRYLIKTRGQQVTLSCSPISGHRSVSWYQQTPGQGLQFLFEYFSETQRNKGNFPGRFSGRQFSNSRSEMNVSTLELGDSALYLCASSGTGGFDTEAFFGQGTRLTVV.

The gene calls are TRBV6-5 and TRBJ1-3, with no clear D. CDR3 length: 15 amino acids. Germline V gives CDR1 MNHEY, CDR2 SVGAGI. The germline V and J ends were trimmed by 11 bases and 3 bases, with 20 bases remaining between them. The CDR3 bases are TGTGCCGTGGCCTCCCACTGGGAGCTTGGAAACACCATATATTTT. Amino acid sequence: CAVASHWELGNTIYF.

The chain recombines TRBV18 with TRBJ1-4; 8 bases are a match to TRBD1. This CDR3 comprises 16 residues. Germline V gene sequence: CDR1 KGHSH, CDR2 LQKENI. V gave up 5 bases and J gave up 7 bases; unmatched junction bases: 12. The CDR3 DNA reads as TGTGCCAGCTCAGAGTACCAGGGGGCGACAATTGAAAAACTGTTTTTT. The encoded protein is CASSEYQGATIEKLFF. The complete variable domain, with remaining parts taken from reference TRBV18 and TRBJ1-4, reads NAGVMQNPRHLVRRRGQEARLRCSPMKGHSHVYWYRQLPEEGLKFMVYLQKENIIDESGMPKERFSAEFPKEGPSILRIQQVVRGDSAAYFCASSEYQGATIEKLFFGSGTQLSVL.

The V call is TRBV28, the J call TRBJ2-1; D possibly corresponds to TRBD1 (5 bases). The ends were cut back, 1 base at V and 0 bases at J, with 7 bases in the middle. CDR1 is MDHEN, CDR2 SYDVKM, per germline. This CDR3 has 15 residues. In DNA, the CDR3 is TGTGCCAGCAGTTTATACAGGAGCTCCTACAATGAGCAGTTCTTC. Amino acid sequence: CASSLYRSSYNEQFF.

The CDR3 DNA reads as TGTGCCAGTAGGGCAGTTGGACAGCTCACTGAAGCTTTCTTT. It specifies CASRAVGQLTEAFF. J is TRBJ1-1 and V is TRBV19; possibly TRBD1 for D (6 bases). Between the trimmed V and J ends, which lost 6 bases and 4 bases, there was a span of 15 bases. The CDR3 spans 14 residues. Germline values: CDR1 LNHDA, CDR2 SQIVND (reference sequence).

This clone occurred a few times. The CDR3 DNA follows: TGTGCCAGCAGCGTAGGAGGGGGACAGGGAGAGGCTTTCTTT. Translated: CASSVGGGQGEAFF. The rearrangement joins TRBV9 to TRBJ1-1, with TRBD1 identical over 9 bases. The CDR3 spans 14 residues. Germline V gene data show CDR1 as SGDLS and CDR2 as YYNGEE. V gave up 0 bases and J gave up 11 bases; unmatched junction bases: 8.

The chain's CDR3 is CASSARTSGGAADTQYF. For the CDR3, the DNA is TGTGCCAGTAGTGCCCGGACTAGCGGGGGGGCGGCAGATACGCAGTATTTT. The chain combines TRBV19 with TRBJ2-3; 15 bases are a match to TRBD2. From germline, CDR1 is LNHDA and CDR2 SQIVND (reference sequence). CDR3 length: 17 amino acids. V lost 5 bases to trimming and J lost 4 bases; unmatched junction nucleotides: 7. The variable domain in full, completed from reference TRBV19 and TRBJ2-3, reads DGGITQSPKYLFRKEGQNVTLSCEQNLNHDAMYWYRQDPGQGLRLIYYSQIVNDFQKGDIAEGYSVSREKKESFPLTVTSAQKNPTAFYLCASSARTSGGAADTQYFGPGTRLTVL.

The chain joins TRBV6-5 to TRBJ2-5; 11 bases map to TRBD2. The germline V gene encodes CDR1 MNHEY and CDR2 SVGAGI. The J segment lost 4 bases and the V segment lost 8 bases, leaving 6 bases of the junction unmatched. The CDR3 totals 14 residues. The CDR3 region is CASRSGGAGETQYF. CDR3 nucleotides: TGTGCCAGCCGTAGCGGGGGGGCGGGAGAGACCCAGTACTTC.

This chain connects TRBV7-6 to TRBJ2-2, with a tentative D call TRBD1 (6 bases). The CDR3 runs to 16 residues. Germline V gives CDR1 SGHVS, CDR2 FNYEAQ. Trimming took off 5 bases at V and 2 bases at J, with 15 bases between the two ends. The CDR3 loop reads CASSTQSGDNTGELFF. In nucleotides, the CDR3 is TGTGCCAGCAGCACTCAATCAGGGGATAACACCGGGGAGCTGTTTTTT.